These 24 T cell receptor beta chains were sequenced from one sample in a study of radiotherapy plus CTLA-4 blockade in lung cancer. Profiled with immunoSEQ multiplex PCR; TCRdb holds only in-frame clones, not every one. The sample shows some 50,000 clones, 70% to 80% of them seen only once. This specimen was peripheral blood, taken from a patient treated with radiotherapy plus ipilimumab. The receptors were sampled from a human donor with non-small cell lung cancer who had stable disease on radiotherapy plus ipilimumab.

V and J are TRBV13 and TRBJ2-5; no clear D. V shed 2 bases and J shed 5 bases, with 15 bases lying between them. The CDR3 sequence is 15 residues long. Germline V gene lookup returns CDR1 PRHDT and CDR2 FYEKMQ (reference sequence). The CDR3, as DNA: TGTGCCAGCAGCTTAAGCCGCCGAGGTGGGGAGACCCAGTACTTC. Translating gives CASSLSRRGGETQYF. The whole variable domain, remainder taken from reference TRBV13 and TRBJ2-5, is AAGVIQSPRHLIKEKRETATLKCYPIPRHDTVYWYQQGPGQDPQFLISFYEKMQSDKGSIPDRFSAQQFSDYHSELNMSSLELGDSALYFCASSLSRRGGETQYFGPGTRLLVL.

V is TRBV27 and J is TRBJ2-6; D remains ambiguous. Germline V gives CDR1 MNHEY, CDR2 SMNVEV (reference sequence). V lost 9 bases to trimming and J lost 2 bases, with 8 bases between them. This CDR3 comprises 13 residues. CDR3 amino acids: CASLRAGANVLTF. CDR3 nucleotide sequence: TGTGCCAGTCTTCGGGCTGGGGCCAACGTCCTGACTTTC. Variable domain in full (rest from reference TRBV27 and TRBJ2-6): EAQVTQNPRYLITVTGKKLTVTCSQNMNHEYMSWYRQDPGLGLRQIYYSMNVEVTDKGDVPEGYKVSRKEKRNFPLILESPSPNQTSLYFCASLRAGANVLTFGAGSRLTVL.

V usage is TRBV6-6 and J usage is TRBJ2-7; 7 bases match TRBD1. Germline trimming cut 2 bases from V and 4 bases from J; bases unmatched to any gene: 5. CDR3 length: 14 residues. Germline CDR1 reads MNHNY; CDR2 reads SVGAGI (reference sequence). In DNA form, the CDR3 reads TGTGCCAGCAGTTACCGGACAGGACATTACGAGCAGTACTTC. This sequence encodes CASSYRTGHYEQYF.

The V call is TRBV6-6, the J call TRBJ1-5; D is perhaps TRBD1 (5 bases). CDR3 length equals 10 residues. From germline, CDR1 is MNHNY and CDR2 SVGAGI (reference sequence). V lost 11 bases, J lost 7 bases, and 9 bases lay in between. CDR3 sequence reads: CAAGLQPQHF. The CDR3 DNA follows: TGTGCCGCAGGGCTACAGCCCCAGCATTTT.

The rearrangement joins TRBV5-1 to TRBJ2-1, with D perhaps TRBD2 (7 bases). CDR3 length equals 17 residues. Trimming took off 0 bases at V and 1 base at J, with 14 bases between the two ends. Germline CDR1 is SGHRS and CDR2 is YFSETQ. As DNA, the CDR3 is TGCGCCAGCAGCTTGGCTGTCAGGGGAGGGTCCTACAATGAGCAGTTCTTC. Residues: CASSLAVRGGSYNEQFF.

This clone was seen once. V is TRBV29-1 and J is TRBJ2-5; no firm D call. With 5 bases removed from V and 4 bases from J, the gap between germline ends came to 8 bases. The length of the CDR3 is 11 residues. Germline V gene lookup returns CDR1 SQVTM and CDR2 ANQGSEA. CDR3: CSVFWGETQYF. The CDR3 DNA reads TGCAGCGTTTTTTGGGGAGAGACCCAGTACTTC.

V is TRBV2 and J is TRBJ1-4; D perhaps matches TRBD1 (6 bases). The CDR3 has 18 amino acids. Trimming shortened V by 6 bases and J by 0 bases, and 20 bases separated the two germline ends. CDR1 SNHLY and CDR2 FYNNEI come from the germline V gene. This chain's CDR3 is CASRRRRGTSSTNEKLFF. CDR3 DNA: TGTGCCAGCAGGCGGCGTCGGGGGACAAGCTCAACTAATGAAAAACTGTTTTTT.

The chain carries TRBV27 and TRBJ1-2, with 7 bases identical to TRBD1. The CDR3 is 18 amino acids. The J segment lost 4 bases and the V segment lost 5 bases, leaving 19 bases of the junction unmatched. Per germline, CDR1 MNHEY and CDR2 SMNVEV (reference sequence). CDR3 sequence (DNA): TGTGCCAGCAGTACCGGTCGGGACAGATATGAGATTGTCTATGGCTACACCTTC. It codes for CASSTGRDRYEIVYGYTF.

The rearrangement links TRBV4-2 to TRBJ1-4; no reliable D call. This CDR3 region has 16 residues. V was cut by 1 base and J by 5 bases, with 14 bases left in between. The germline gives CDR1 LGHNA, CDR2 YNFKEQ. CDR3 coding DNA: TGTGCCAGCAGCCAAGTTTCAGTTTGGCAGAATGAAAAACTGTTTTTT. It codes for CASSQVSVWQNEKLFF.

The chain combines TRBV6-5 with TRBJ2-2; D is possibly TRBD1 (5 bases). The CDR3 is 13 amino acids. Germline V gene data show CDR1 as MNHEY and CDR2 as SVGAGI. The V gene lost 8 bases and the J gene lost 6 bases, with 13 bases spanning the gap. CDR3: CASRPWGPGELFF. The CDR3 coding sequence is TGTGCCAGCCGGCCGTGGGGCCCCGGGGAGCTGTTTTTT.

This chain joins TRBV5-6 and TRBJ2-2; TRBD2 aligns across 12 bases. V trimming: 0 bases; J trimming: 6 bases; junction bases outside the gene matches: 3. Germline loops: CDR1 SGHDT, CDR2 YYEEEE. The CDR3 contains 16 residues. The CDR3 nucleotides are TGTGCCAGCAGCTTGGAGCTAGCGGGGGGGCCCGGGGAGCTGTTTTTT. This encodes CASSLELAGGPGELFF.

The rearrangement uses TRBV5-1 and TRBJ1-4; D is ambiguous. In germline, CDR1 is SGHRS, CDR2 YFSETQ. There are 14 residues in the CDR3. Trimming removed 2 bases from V and 4 bases from J, with 9 bases in between. The DNA for the CDR3 is TGCGCCAGCAGCTTTGGCCGGATTAATGAAAAACTGTTTTTT. This translates into CASSFGRINEKLFF.

The sample holds a few counts of this clone. J is TRBJ1-3 and V is TRBV5-1; perhaps TRBD1 as D (6 bases). The V and J ends lost 4 bases and 7 bases respectively, with 18 bases between them. Germline V lookup: CDR1 SGHRS, CDR2 YFSETQ. The CDR3 has 15 amino acids. CDR3 nucleotides: TGCGCCAGCAGCCCCAGGGGTTTTCCGGTGAACACCATATATTTT. It translates to CASSPRGFPVNTIYF.

This chain joins TRBV11-2 and TRBJ2-3; tentatively, D is TRBD1 (6 bases). From germline, CDR1 is SGHAT and CDR2 FQNNGV. The V end lost 4 bases, the J end lost 6 bases, and 17 bases lay between the germline ends. This CDR3 has 15 residues. Here the CDR3 DNA reads TGTGCCAGCAGCTCGGTTAGTGGGGGCGTGGATACGCAGTATTTT. It encodes CASSSVSGGVDTQYF.

The chain links TRBV7-3 to TRBJ2-3, with D perhaps TRBD1 (6 bases). V lost 3 bases and J lost 3, with 10 bases in between. The germline gives CDR1 SGHTA, CDR2 FQGTGA. The CDR3 has 14 amino acids. In DNA form, the CDR3 reads TGTGCCAGCAGCTTGACAGGACCTACAGATACGCAGTATTTT. Amino acids: CASSLTGPTDTQYF.

The V gene is TRBV5-3, the J gene TRBJ2-3; 8 bases match TRBD1. TRBV5-3 is an ORF for which the function is uncertain. Trimming took 3 bases from V and 0 from J; bases not matched to a gene: 15. CDR3 length: 19 residues. The CDR3 here is CARSSSGTGVAPSTDTQYF. The CDR3 DNA is TGTGCCAGAAGCTCTTCCGGGACAGGAGTAGCACCTAGCACAGATACGCAGTATTTT.

V gene TRBV7-4 combines with J gene TRBJ1-2; D gene uncertain. This CDR3 is 13 amino acids long. The V and J ends lost 2 bases and 4 bases respectively, with 8 bases between them. Germline-derived CDR1 and CDR2 are SGHVT and SQSDAQ. Here the CDR3 reads CASSLFPFYGYTF. In DNA form, the CDR3 reads TGTGCCAGCAGCTTATTCCCCTTCTATGGCTACACCTTC.

The chain is built from TRBV18 and TRBJ1-3; no reliable D call. Trimming took off 3 bases at V and 8 bases at J, with 14 bases between the two ends. The CDR3 spans 14 residues. Germline CDR1 KGHSH, CDR2 LQKENI. This CDR3 reads CASSPYQRVDTIYF. CDR3 nucleotides: TGTGCCAGCTCACCGTATCAGAGGGTGGACACCATATATTTT. Filled out from reference TRBV18 and TRBJ1-3, the complete variable domain reads NAGVMQNPRHLVRRRGQEARLRCSPMKGHSHVYWYRQLPEEGLKFMVYLQKENIIDESGMPKERFSAEFPKEGPSILRIQQVVRGDSAAYFCASSPYQRVDTIYFGEGSWLTVV.

The chain carries TRBV5-1 and TRBJ2-7, with 8 positions matching TRBD1. Germline loops: CDR1 SGHRS, CDR2 YFSETQ. J gave up 2 bases and V 4 bases, and 5 bases lay outside the gene matches. This CDR3 region has 14 residues. For the CDR3, the DNA is TGCGCCAGCAGCCCCGGGACAGGACCCTACGAGCAGTACGTC. Protein: CASSPGTGPYEQYV.

The chain is built from TRBV6-6 and TRBJ2-5, with D perhaps given as TRBD1 or TRBD2 (7 bases each). The ends were cut back, 5 bases at V and 4 bases at J, with 14 bases in the middle. This CDR3 has 14 residues. Germline V gene sequence: CDR1 MNHNY, CDR2 SVGAGI (reference sequence). The chain's CDR3 is CASSADREGETQYF. In nucleotides, the CDR3 is TGTGCCAGCAGTGCCGACAGGGAGGGAGAGACCCAGTACTTC.

The chain couples TRBV7-2 to TRBJ1-2; a possible D gene is TRBD1 (5 bases). Germline CDR1 and CDR2: SGHTA and FQGNSA. This CDR3 has 16 amino acids. Trimming removed 5 bases from V and 4 bases from J, with 20 bases in between. The CDR3, as DNA: TGTGCCAGCAGCCCCCGCGGGGGTTCCACATTCTATGGCTACACCTTC. Translation gives CASSPRGGSTFYGYTF.

This clone was observed a few times. The chain employs TRBV2 and TRBJ1-2; tentatively, D is TRBD1 (5 bases). V was shortened by 6 bases and J by 8 bases, with 10 bases between the two germline ends. CDR3 length equals 11 residues. Germline V gene lookup returns CDR1 SNHLY and CDR2 FYNNEI. The CDR3 region is CASRSRAGYTF. The CDR3 DNA reads as TGTGCCAGCAGATCCAGGGCGGGCTACACCTTC.

This clone was found a few times. The chain employs TRBV6-4 and TRBJ1-5; D not resolved. Germline values: CDR1 MRHNA, CDR2 SNTAGT. The CDR3 has 13 amino acids. The V and J ends lost 2 bases and 3 bases respectively, with 5 bases between them. CDR3: CASSDAANQPQHF. In DNA, the CDR3 is TGTGCCAGCAGTGACGCGGCCAATCAGCCCCAGCATTTT.

V is TRBV11-3 and J is TRBJ2-1, with 7 positions matching TRBD1. This CDR3 region has 16 residues. V was clipped by 5 bases and J by 0 bases; unmatched bases: 7. Germline V gives CDR1 SGHNT, CDR2 YENEEA. The CDR3 region is CASSLGTESSYNEQFF. Written as DNA, the CDR3 is TGTGCCAGCAGCCTCGGGACAGAATCCTCCTACAATGAGCAGTTCTTC.